This T cell receptor (beta chain) was recovered during a study of Graves' ophthalmopathy and Graves' hyperthyroidism. The study's findings and limits: For separating ophthalmopathy from stable hyperthyroidism, a 13-signature model gave about 90% sensitivity and 81.08% specificity. Thyroid clonotypes that were expanded above 0.001 frequency mostly also appeared in blood. Ophthalmopathy progression predictions by the model showed 72.22% specificity and about 68% sensitivity.

Amplification targeted the TCR beta CDR3 regions, with RNA transcripts as the source material. First-round RT-PCR relied on HTBI primers, and a second-round multiplex PCR came next. TCRdb re-called the multiplex PCR reads with MiXCR, one entry per CDR3 protein. The sample holds hundreds of thousands of distinct CDR3 sequences, around a fifth seen once. CDR3 size: 14 residues. Deletions cut 6 bases from V and 4 bases from J, with 15 bases between. Looked up from germline, CDR1 is MDHEN and CDR2 is SYDVKM. This clonotype was counted many times. Its antigen is undetermined. Clinical symptoms, serum thyroxine, TRAb, thyroid ultrasound and orbital computed tomography were relied on for diagnosis.

The sample comprised peripheral blood. J is TRBJ1-1 and V is TRBV28; D not resolved. The clonotype comes from a woman between 18 and 30 years old with stable Graves' hyperthyroidism. The CDR3: CASRRRAWSTEAFF. CDR3 DNA sequence: TGTGCCAGCAGAAGACGGGCTTGGAGCACTGAAGCTTTCTTT.